The next 7 T cell receptor beta chains were all read from a single sample in a study of human T cells and chemical hapten exposure. TCRdb re-derived calls from the RACE reads in MiXCR, one entry per CDR3 protein. The table records about 130,000 distinct CDR3 sequences, 9% to 10% of them present only once. Time point here: healthy volunteer bleed at 2 weeks. Extraction yielded total RNA from whole blood (unfractionated). The specimen was whole blood. These receptors originate from a male donor in good health. Some clones in this sample may be carry-over from other donors' samples.

The chain has TRBV20-1 and TRBJ1-1, with D tentatively TRBD1 (5 bases). CDR1 is DFQATT and CDR2 is SNEGSKA in the germline V gene (reference sequence). CDR3 size: 14 residues. Trimming shortened V by 5 bases and J by 2 bases, and 15 bases separated the two germline ends. The CDR3 here is CSARGGGLNTEAFF. In nucleotides, the CDR3 is TGCAGTGCTCGGGGGGGGGGACTAAACACTGAAGCTTTCTTT.

The chain joins TRBV29-1 to TRBJ2-1; D uncertain. Deletions cut 4 bases from V and 2 bases from J, with 12 bases between. Germline lookup yields CDR1 SQVTM and CDR2 ANQGSEA. The CDR3 spans 14 residues. The CDR3 loop is CSVVVRGAYNEQFF. The DNA for the CDR3 is TGCAGCGTTGTTGTTAGAGGAGCCTACAATGAGCAGTTCTTC.

The genes are TRBV13 and TRBJ2-7, with 7 bases lining up with TRBD1. Trimming cost V 5 bases and J 6 bases; bases outside gene matches: 7. The CDR3 spans 13 residues. Germline CDR1 reads PRHDT; CDR2 reads FYEKMQ (reference sequence). The CDR3 region is CASSGGQPSEQYF. CDR3 DNA sequence: TGTGCCAGCAGCGGGGGACAGCCTTCCGAGCAGTACTTC.

This chain links TRBV20-1 with TRBJ2-5; no clear D. Per the germline V gene, CDR1 is DFQATT and CDR2 is SNEGSKA (reference sequence). The CDR3 runs to 13 residues. Trimming took off 5 bases at V and 2 bases at J, with 12 bases between the two ends. CDR3 nucleotide sequence: TGCAGTGCTCGACACGTCGATCAAGAGACCCAGTACTTC. It codes for CSARHVDQETQYF.

This clonotype has ten or more counts. The gene calls are TRBV14 and TRBJ1-1, with 8 bases that match TRBD1. Unmatched junction bases numbered 4, after V lost 2 bases and J lost 2 bases. Germline V CDR1 and CDR2: SGHDN, FVKESK. CDR3 length: 15 residues. CDR3 protein: CASSQRTGRNTEAFF. The CDR3 nucleotides read TGTGCCAGCAGCCAACGGACAGGGCGAAACACTGAAGCTTTCTTT.

This clonotype was detected a few times. The V call is TRBV19, the J call TRBJ2-5, with 8 bases aligning to TRBD1. The CDR3 sequence is 15 residues long. V shed 4 bases and J 2 bases; nucleotides not matched to a gene: 6. CDR1 and CDR2 (germline): LNHDA, SQIVND (reference sequence). In nucleotides, the CDR3 is TGTGCCAGTAGTAACCGGACAGGGTGGCAAGAGACCCAGTACTTC. Its protein is CASSNRTGWQETQYF.

The J gene is TRBJ2-3, the V gene TRBV7-6; 11 bases are a match to TRBD1. This CDR3 has 15 amino acids. V was pared by 4 bases and J by 7 bases, with 7 bases of the junction left unmatched. Germline V gene data show CDR1 as SGHVS and CDR2 as FNYEAQ. CDR3 in amino acids: CASSSDRGLIYTQYF. The CDR3 nucleotides read TGTGCCAGCAGCTCGGACAGGGGGCTGATATATACGCAGTATTTT. Filled out from reference TRBV7-6 and TRBJ2-3, the complete variable domain reads GAGVSQSPRYKVTKRGQDVALRCDPISGHVSLYWYRQALGQGPEFLTYFNYEAQQDKSGLPNDRFSAERPEGSISTLTIQRTEQRDSAMYRCASSSDRGLIYTQYFGPGTRLTVL.